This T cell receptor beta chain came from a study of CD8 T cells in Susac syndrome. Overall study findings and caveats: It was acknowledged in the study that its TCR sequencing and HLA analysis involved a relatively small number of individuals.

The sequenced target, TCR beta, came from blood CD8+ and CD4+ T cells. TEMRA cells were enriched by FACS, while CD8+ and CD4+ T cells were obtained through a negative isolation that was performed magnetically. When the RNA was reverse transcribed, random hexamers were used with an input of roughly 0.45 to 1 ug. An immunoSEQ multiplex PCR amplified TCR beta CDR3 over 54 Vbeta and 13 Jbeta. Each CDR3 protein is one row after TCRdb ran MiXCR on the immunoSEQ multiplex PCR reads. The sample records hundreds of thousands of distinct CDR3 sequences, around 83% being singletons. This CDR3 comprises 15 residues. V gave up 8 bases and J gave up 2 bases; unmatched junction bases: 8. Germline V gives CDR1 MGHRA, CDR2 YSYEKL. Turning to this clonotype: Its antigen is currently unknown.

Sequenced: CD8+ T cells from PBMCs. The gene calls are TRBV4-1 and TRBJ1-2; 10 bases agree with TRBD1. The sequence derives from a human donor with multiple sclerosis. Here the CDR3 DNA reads TGCGCCAGCCGGCCGTGGACAGGGGGAAACTATGGCTACACCTTC. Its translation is CASRPWTGGNYGYTF.